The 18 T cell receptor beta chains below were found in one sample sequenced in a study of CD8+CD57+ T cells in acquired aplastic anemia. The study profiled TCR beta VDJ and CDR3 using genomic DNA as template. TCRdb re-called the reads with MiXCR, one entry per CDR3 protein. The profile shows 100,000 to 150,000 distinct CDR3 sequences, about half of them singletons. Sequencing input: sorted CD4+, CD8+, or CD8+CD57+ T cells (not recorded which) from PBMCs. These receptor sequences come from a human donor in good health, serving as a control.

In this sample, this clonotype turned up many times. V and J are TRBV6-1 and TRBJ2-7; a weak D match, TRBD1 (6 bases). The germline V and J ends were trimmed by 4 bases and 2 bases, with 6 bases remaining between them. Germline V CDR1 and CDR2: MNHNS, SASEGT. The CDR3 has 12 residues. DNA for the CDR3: TGTGCCAGCAGTGGGACAGCCTACGAGCAGTACTTC. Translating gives CASSGTAYEQYF.

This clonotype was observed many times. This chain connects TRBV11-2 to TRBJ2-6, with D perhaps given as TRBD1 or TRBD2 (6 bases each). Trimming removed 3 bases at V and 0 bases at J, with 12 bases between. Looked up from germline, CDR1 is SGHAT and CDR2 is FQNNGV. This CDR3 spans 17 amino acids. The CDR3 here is CASSLGRGDSGANVLTF. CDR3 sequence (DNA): TGTGCCAGCAGCTTGGGTAGGGGGGACTCTGGGGCCAACGTCCTGACTTTC.

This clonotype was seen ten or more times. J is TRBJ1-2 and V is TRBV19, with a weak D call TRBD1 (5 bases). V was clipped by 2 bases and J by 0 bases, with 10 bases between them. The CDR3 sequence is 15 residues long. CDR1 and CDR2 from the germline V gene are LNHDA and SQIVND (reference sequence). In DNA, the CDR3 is TGTGCCAGTAGTATAACCGACAGAGCTAACTATGGCTACACCTTC. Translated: CASSITDRANYGYTF.

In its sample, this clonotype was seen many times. CDR3 in DNA: TGTGCCAGCAGTGTTCCGGGACCGACTGTACCCCTCCACTTT. Protein sequence: CASSVPGPTVPLHF. The chain combines TRBV6-1 with TRBJ1-6, with a tentative D call TRBD1 (5 bases). This CDR3 has 14 amino acids. CDR1 is MNHNS and CDR2 is SASEGT in the germline V gene. V was trimmed by 4 bases and J by 12 bases, leaving 16 bases between them.

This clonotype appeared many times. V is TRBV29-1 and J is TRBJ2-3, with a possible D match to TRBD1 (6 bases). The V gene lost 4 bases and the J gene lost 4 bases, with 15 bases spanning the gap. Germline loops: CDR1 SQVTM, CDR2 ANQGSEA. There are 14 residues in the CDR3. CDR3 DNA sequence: TGCAGCGTTGGTTGGCAGGGGAGTCCAGATACGCAGTATTTT. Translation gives CSVGWQGSPDTQYF.

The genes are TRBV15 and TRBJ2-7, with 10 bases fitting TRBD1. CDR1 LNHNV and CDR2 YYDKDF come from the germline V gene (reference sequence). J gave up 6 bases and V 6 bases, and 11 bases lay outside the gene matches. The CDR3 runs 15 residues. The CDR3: CATRGETGGLSEQYF. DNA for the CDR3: TGTGCCACCAGAGGGGAGACAGGGGGCCTTAGCGAGCAGTACTTC. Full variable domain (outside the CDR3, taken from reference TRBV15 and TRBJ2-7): DAMVIQNPRYQVTQFGKPVTLSCSQTLNHNVMYWYQQKSSQAPKLLFHYYDKDFNNEADTPDNFQSRRPNTSFCFLDIRSPGLGDTAMYLCATRGETGGLSEQYFGPGTRLTVT.

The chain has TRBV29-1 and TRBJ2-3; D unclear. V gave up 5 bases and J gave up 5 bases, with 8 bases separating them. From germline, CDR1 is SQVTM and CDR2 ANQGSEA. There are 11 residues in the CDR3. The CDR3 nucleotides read TGCAGCGTTCCCTCCGGAGATACGCAGTATTTT. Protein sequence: CSVPSGDTQYF.

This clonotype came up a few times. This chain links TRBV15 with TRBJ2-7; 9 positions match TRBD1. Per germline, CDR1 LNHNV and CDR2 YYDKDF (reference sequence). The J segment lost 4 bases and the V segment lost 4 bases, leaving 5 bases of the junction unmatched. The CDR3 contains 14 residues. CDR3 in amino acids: CATSISGTGYEQYF. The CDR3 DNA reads TGTGCCACCAGCATCTCGGGGACAGGGTACGAGCAGTACTTC. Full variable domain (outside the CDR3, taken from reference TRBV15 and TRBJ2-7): DAMVIQNPRYQVTQFGKPVTLSCSQTLNHNVMYWYQQKSSQAPKLLFHYYDKDFNNEADTPDNFQSRRPNTSFCFLDIRSPGLGDTAMYLCATSISGTGYEQYFGPGTRLTVT.

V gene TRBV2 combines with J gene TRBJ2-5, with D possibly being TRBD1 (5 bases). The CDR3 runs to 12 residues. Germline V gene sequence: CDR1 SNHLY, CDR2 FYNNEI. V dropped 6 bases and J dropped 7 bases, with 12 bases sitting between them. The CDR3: CASSRRVGTQYF. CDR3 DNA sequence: TGTGCCAGCAGCCGCAGGGTCGGGACCCAGTACTTC. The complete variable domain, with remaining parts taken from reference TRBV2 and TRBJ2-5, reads EPEVTQTPSHQVTQMGQEVILRCVPISNHLYFYWYRQILGQKVEFLVSFYNNEISEKSEIFDDQFSVERPDGSNFTLKIRSTKLEDSAMYFCASSRRVGTQYFGPGTRLLVL.

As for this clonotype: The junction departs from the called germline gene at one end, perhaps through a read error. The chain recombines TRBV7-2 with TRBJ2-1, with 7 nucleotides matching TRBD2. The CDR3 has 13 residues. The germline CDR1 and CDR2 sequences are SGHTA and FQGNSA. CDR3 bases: TGTGCCAGCCTAAACCGGGGCAGCGGGGAGCGGTTCTTC. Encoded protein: CASLNRGSGERFF.

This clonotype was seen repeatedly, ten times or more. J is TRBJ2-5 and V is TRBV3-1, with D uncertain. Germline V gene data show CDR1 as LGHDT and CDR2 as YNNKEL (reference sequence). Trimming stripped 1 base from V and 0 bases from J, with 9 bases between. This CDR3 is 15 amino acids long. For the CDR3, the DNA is TGTGCCAGCAGCCAAGGCCAGCGAGACCAAGAGACCCAGTACTTC. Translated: CASSQGQRDQETQYF.

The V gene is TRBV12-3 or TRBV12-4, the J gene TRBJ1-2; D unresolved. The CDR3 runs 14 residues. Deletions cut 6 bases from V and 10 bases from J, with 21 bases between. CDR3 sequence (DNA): TGTGCCAGCAGAGAGCAGGCGCCACCCTATTCCTACACCTTC. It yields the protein CASREQAPPYSYTF.

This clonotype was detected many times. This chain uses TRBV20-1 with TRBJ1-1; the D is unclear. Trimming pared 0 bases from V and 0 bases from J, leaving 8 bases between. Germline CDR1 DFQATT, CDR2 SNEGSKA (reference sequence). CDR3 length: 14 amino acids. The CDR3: CSARDLTMNTEAFF. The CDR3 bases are TGCAGTGCTAGAGACCTTACTATGAACACTGAAGCTTTCTTT.

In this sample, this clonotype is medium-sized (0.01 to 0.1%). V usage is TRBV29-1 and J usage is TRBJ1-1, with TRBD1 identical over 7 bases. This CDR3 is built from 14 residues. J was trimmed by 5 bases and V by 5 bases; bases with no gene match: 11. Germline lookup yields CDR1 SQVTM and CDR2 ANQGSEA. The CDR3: CSVQTTGTKTEAFF. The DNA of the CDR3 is TGCAGCGTTCAAACGACAGGGACAAAGACTGAAGCTTTCTTT.

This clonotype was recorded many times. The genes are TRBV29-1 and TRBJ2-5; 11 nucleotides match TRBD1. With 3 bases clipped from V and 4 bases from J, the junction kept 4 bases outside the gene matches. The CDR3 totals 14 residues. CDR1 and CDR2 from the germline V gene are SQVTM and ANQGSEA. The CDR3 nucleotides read TGCAGCGTTGACGGACAGGGGGCCTCAGAGACCCAGTACTTC. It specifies CSVDGQGASETQYF.

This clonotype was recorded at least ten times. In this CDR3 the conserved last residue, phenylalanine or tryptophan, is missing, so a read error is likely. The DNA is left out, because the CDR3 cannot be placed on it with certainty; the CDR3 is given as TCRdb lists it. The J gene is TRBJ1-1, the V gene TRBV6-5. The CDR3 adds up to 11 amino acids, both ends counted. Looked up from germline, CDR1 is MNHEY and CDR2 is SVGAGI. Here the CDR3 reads CASSYSNDRAY.

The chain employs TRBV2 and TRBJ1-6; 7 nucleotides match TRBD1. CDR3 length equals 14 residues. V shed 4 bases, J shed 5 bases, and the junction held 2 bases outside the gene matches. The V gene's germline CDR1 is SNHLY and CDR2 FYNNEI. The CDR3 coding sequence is TGTGCCAGCAGTGGGCAGGGGGATAATTCACCCCTCCACTTT. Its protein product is CASSGQGDNSPLHF.

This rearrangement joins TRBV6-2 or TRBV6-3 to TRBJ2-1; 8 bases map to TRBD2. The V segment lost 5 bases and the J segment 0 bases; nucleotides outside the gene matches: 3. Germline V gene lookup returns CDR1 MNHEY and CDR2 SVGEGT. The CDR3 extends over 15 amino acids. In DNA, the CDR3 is TGTGCCAGCAGTCCCGGGACTAGCTCCTACAATGAGCAGTTCTTC. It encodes CASSPGTSSYNEQFF.